This entry is about one TCR beta chain. Its antigen remains unknown. This specimen belongs to a study of shared clonotypes between healthy human individuals. General study points: Sharing across four donors was highest in naive CD4 (roughly 5%) and lowest in memory CD8 (approximately 0.4%). It was the non-shared clonotypes that had lower generation probabilities than clonotypes shared by all four donors. Relative to memory subsets, naive subsets generally showed larger estimated richness.

Profiling relied on immunoSEQ multiplex PCR, and the TCRdb table lists in-frame clones only, not all of them. Altogether 2 million to 2.5 million clones are present, approximately 95% being singletons, with the ten largest covering approximately 0.13%. V dropped 5 bases and J dropped 4 bases, with 10 bases sitting between them. Germline V gives CDR1 SGHNT, CDR2 YENEEA. This CDR3 contains 13 residues. This sequence joins TRBV11-3 and TRBJ2-3, with D possibly matching TRBD2 (7 bases). The clonotype originates from a man aged 18 to 35 in good health. Sequenced: naive CD4+ T cells sorted from blood. Subset indicated: CD45RA+ positively selected. The DNA of the CDR3 is TGTGCCAGCAGCGCGGGGGCTTCAGATACGCAGTATTTT. This gives the protein CASSAGASDTQYF.